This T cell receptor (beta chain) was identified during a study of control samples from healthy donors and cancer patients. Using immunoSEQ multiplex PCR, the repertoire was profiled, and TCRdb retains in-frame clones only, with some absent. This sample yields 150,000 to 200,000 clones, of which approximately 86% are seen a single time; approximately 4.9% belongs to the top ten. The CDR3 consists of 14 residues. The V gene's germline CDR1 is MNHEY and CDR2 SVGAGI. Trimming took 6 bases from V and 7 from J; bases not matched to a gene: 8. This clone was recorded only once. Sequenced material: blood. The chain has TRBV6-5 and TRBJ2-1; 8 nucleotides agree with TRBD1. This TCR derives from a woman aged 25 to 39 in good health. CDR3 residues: CASSSRTGRNEQFF. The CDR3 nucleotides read TGTGCCAGCAGCTCGAGGACAGGGAGAAATGAGCAGTTCTTC.